These 28 T cell receptor beta chains were all obtained from the same sample, sequenced in a study of shared clonotypes between healthy human individuals. The naive CD8 subset, CD45RO-negative cells positively selected for CCR7, excluded terminally differentiated effector memory CD45RA+ cells. Sequenced by immunoSEQ multiplex PCR; TCRdb stores in-frame clones only, minus some. The sample shows hundreds of thousands of clones, 80% to 95% of them seen only once. The sample comprised naive CD8+ T cells sorted from blood. These receptors all come from a man younger than 45 in good health.

The chain employs TRBV13 and TRBJ2-7, with 11 nucleotides matching TRBD2. Germline V gives CDR1 PRHDT, CDR2 FYEKMQ (reference sequence). V lost 0 bases and J lost 3; bases outside the gene matches: 4. The CDR3 totals 16 residues. The CDR3 protein is CASSLGGGLADYEQYF. The CDR3 region has the DNA TGTGCCAGCAGCTTAGGAGGGGGACTAGCGGACTACGAGCAGTACTTC.

The V gene is TRBV11-2, the J gene TRBJ2-2, with 8 bases aligning to TRBD1. Germline CDR1 and CDR2: SGHAT and FQNNGV. The CDR3 length is 15 residues. J was trimmed by 8 bases and V by 2 bases; bases with no gene match: 7. The CDR3 nucleotides are TGTGCCAGCAGCTTAAGCCCGAGACAGGGGGGGGAGCTGTTTTTT. Protein product: CASSLSPRQGGELFF.

The genes are TRBV13 and TRBJ1-2; D may be TRBD1 (5 bases). This CDR3 is built from 15 residues. Trimming shortened V by 6 bases and J by 0 bases, and 14 bases separated the two germline ends. Germline loops: CDR1 PRHDT, CDR2 FYEKMQ (reference sequence). DNA for the CDR3: TGTGCCAGCAGTCCTGGGGGAACAACTAACTATGGCTACACCTTC. Amino acid sequence: CASSPGGTTNYGYTF. Using reference TRBV13 and TRBJ1-2 for the parts outside the CDR3, the full variable domain is AAGVIQSPRHLIKEKRETATLKCYPIPRHDTVYWYQQGPGQDPQFLISFYEKMQSDKGSIPDRFSAQQFSDYHSELNMSSLELGDSALYFCASSPGGTTNYGYTFGSGTRLTVV.

This chain uses TRBV29-1 with TRBJ2-3, with TRBD2 identical over 11 bases. The germline V gene has CDR1 SQVTM and CDR2 ANQGSEA. V gave up 8 bases and J gave up 4 bases; unmatched junction bases: 26. The CDR3 consists of 20 residues. The CDR3: CSSNYLSGVNSGRAPDTQYF. CDR3 sequence (DNA): TGCAGCTCAAATTACCTCTCTGGGGTGAATAGCGGGAGGGCCCCAGATACGCAGTATTTT.

This clone was counted between two and nine times. This rearrangement joins TRBV10-3 to TRBJ2-2; either TRBD1 or TRBD2 may fit D (6 bases each). Germline-derived CDR1 and CDR2 are ENHRY and SYGVKD. The CDR3 has 14 amino acids. Between the trimmed V and J ends, which lost 7 bases and 4 bases, there was a span of 13 bases. Written as DNA, the CDR3 is TGTGCCATCATGGAGGGGGACTCCACCGGGGAGCTGTTTTTT. Translating it yields CAIMEGDSTGELFF.

This chain links TRBV10-3 with TRBJ2-1, with D uncertain. This CDR3 region has 13 residues. The germline V and J ends were trimmed by 0 bases and 10 bases, with 10 bases remaining between them. Germline CDR1 ENHRY, CDR2 SYGVKD. The CDR3 nucleotides are TGTGCCATCAGTGAGTCGAACTATGGCGAGCAGTTCTTC. It is translated as CAISESNYGEQFF.

V is TRBV7-8 and J is TRBJ1-2; TRBD1 might be the D (5 bases). The V gene's germline CDR1 is SGHVS and CDR2 FQNEAQ. The V end lost 5 bases, the J end lost 7 bases, and 17 bases lay between the germline ends. This CDR3 is built from 14 residues. The CDR3 spells CASSLPGLSPGYTF. The CDR3 DNA reads as TGTGCCAGCAGCCTTCCGGGACTTAGTCCTGGCTACACCTTC.

The gene calls are TRBV11-2 and TRBJ2-1; D is possibly TRBD2 (5 bases). CDR3 length equals 14 residues. Germline V gene sequence: CDR1 SGHAT, CDR2 FQNNGV. Trimming left V 5 bases short and J 8 bases short, with 16 bases between. The DNA of the CDR3 is TGTGCCAGCAGCCCGCCCGAGAGGGTCTATGAGCAGTTCTTC. Amino acids: CASSPPERVYEQFF. Drawing the rest from reference TRBV11-2 and TRBJ2-1, the complete variable domain is EAGVAQSPRYKIIEKRQSVAFWCNPISGHATLYWYQQILGQGPKLLIQFQNNGVVDDSQLPKDRFSAERLKGVDSTLKIQPAKLEDSAVYLCASSPPERVYEQFFGPGTRLTVL.

The rearrangement links TRBV7-9 to TRBJ2-5, with D perhaps TRBD2 (5 bases). The CDR3 consists of 13 residues. V lost 4 bases, J lost 5 bases, and 11 bases lay in between. Germline-derived CDR1 and CDR2 are SEHNR and FQNEAQ (reference sequence). CDR3 loop: CASSSTLAETQYF. The CDR3, as DNA: TGTGCCAGCAGCTCTACTTTAGCGGAGACCCAGTACTTC.

The gene calls are TRBV13 and TRBJ2-4; TRBD2 agrees at 7 bases. The V gene's germline CDR1 is PRHDT and CDR2 FYEKMQ (reference sequence). The CDR3 length is 15 residues. J lost 7 bases, V lost 0 bases, and 6 bases had no gene match. The CDR3 bases are TGTGCCAGCAGCTTAGGGGAGCGGGAAGGGAACATTCAGTACTTC. This encodes CASSLGEREGNIQYF.

The gene calls are TRBV9 and TRBJ2-1, with 8 bases fitting TRBD2. Germline V CDR1 and CDR2: SGDLS, YYNGEE. Trimming took 3 bases from V and 4 from J; bases not matched to a gene: 9. The length of the CDR3 is 16 residues. The CDR3 reads CASSDRRGAEYNEQFF. In nucleotides, the CDR3 is TGTGCCAGCAGCGATAGGCGGGGGGCGGAATACAATGAGCAGTTCTTC.

The chain joins TRBV29-1 to TRBJ2-1; TRBD2 is a possible D gene (5 bases). Trimming removed 4 bases from V and 0 bases from J, with 13 bases in between. This CDR3 region has 15 residues. Looked up from germline, CDR1 is SQVTM and CDR2 is ANQGSEA. CDR3 coding DNA: TGCAGCGTTGTGATCGCGGGTGACTCCTACAATGAGCAGTTCTTC. It is translated as CSVVIAGDSYNEQFF.

This chain links TRBV5-1 with TRBJ1-3; D is perhaps TRBD1 (6 bases). The CDR3 length is 16 residues. V was shortened by 3 bases and J by 2 bases, with 15 bases between the two germline ends. Germline V gene lookup returns CDR1 SGHRS and CDR2 YFSETQ. CDR3 DNA: TGCGCCAGCAGCTCAAATCAGGGGAGAACTGGAAACACCATATATTTT. It translates to CASSSNQGRTGNTIYF.

The rearrangement joins TRBV7-9 to TRBJ1-2; D is unclear. Germline V lookup: CDR1 SEHNR, CDR2 FQNEAQ (reference sequence). V was trimmed by 5 bases and J by 0 bases, leaving 13 bases between them. This CDR3 has 15 residues. For the CDR3, the DNA is TGTGCCAGCAGCCCCCCGATGGTAGCTAACTATGGCTACACCTTC. It translates to CASSPPMVANYGYTF.

This chain links TRBV4-3 with TRBJ2-2; D remains ambiguous. Germline V gene data show CDR1 as LGHNA and CDR2 as YSLEER. Trimming took off 0 bases at V and 4 bases at J, with 9 bases between the two ends. This CDR3 has 15 residues. CDR3 residues: CASSQDLRGTGELFF. Written as DNA, the CDR3 is TGCGCCAGCAGCCAAGACCTTAGAGGCACCGGGGAGCTGTTTTTT.

The chain recombines TRBV6-5 with TRBJ2-3, with D possibly being TRBD2 (5 bases). V was cut by 0 bases and J by 4 bases, with 5 bases left in between. Germline V CDR1 and CDR2: MNHEY, SVGAGI. The CDR3 extends over 13 amino acids. Written as DNA, the CDR3 is TGTGCCAGCAGTTACTCCGGGGCAGATACGCAGTATTTT. It codes for CASSYSGADTQYF.

The rearrangement joins TRBV28 to TRBJ2-7; the D gene is possibly TRBD1 (5 bases). Trimming took 7 bases from V and 0 from J, leaving 13 bases between them. Germline V gene sequence: CDR1 MDHEN, CDR2 SYDVKM. The CDR3 has 14 amino acids. The CDR3 DNA is TGTGCCAGCACCCCGACAGCCCTCTCCTACGAGCAGTACTTC. Protein product: CASTPTALSYEQYF.

The chain links TRBV25-1 to TRBJ1-1; D remains ambiguous. The germline CDR1 and CDR2 sequences are MGHDK and SYGVNS. V gave up 6 bases and J gave up 8 bases, with 10 bases separating them. The length of the CDR3 is 11 residues. For the CDR3, the DNA is TGTGCCAGCAGCGATTTGGTCGAAGCTTTCTTT. Translation gives CASSDLVEAFF.

This chain uses TRBV7-9 with TRBJ2-1; 8 bases map to TRBD2. This CDR3 has 12 amino acids. CDR1 is SEHNR, CDR2 FQNEAQ, per germline (reference sequence). The J segment lost 14 bases and the V segment lost 5 bases, leaving 8 bases of the junction unmatched. CDR3 sequence (DNA): TGTGCCAGCAGCCTAACTAGCGGTGGGGAGTTCTTC. Amino acid sequence: CASSLTSGGEFF.

To note about this clone: Other DNA sequences of this sample code for an identical CDR3. The rearrangement links TRBV11-2 to TRBJ2-7; D remains unclear. This CDR3 comprises 10 residues. The germline CDR1 and CDR2 sequences are SGHAT and FQNNGV. V gave up 5 bases and J gave up 3 bases, with 2 bases separating them. The CDR3 sequence is CASSSYEQYF. The CDR3 DNA reads as TGTGCCAGCAGCAGCTACGAGCAGTACTTC.

V is TRBV11-2 and J is TRBJ1-1; a possible D gene is TRBD1 (5 bases). This CDR3 region has 17 residues. Germline CDR1 and CDR2: SGHAT and FQNNGV. V shed 1 base and J shed 1 base, with 16 bases lying between them. CDR3 DNA sequence: TGTGCCAGCAGCTTAGCAGGGTCCGGAGCGGCGAACACTGAAGCTTTCTTT. Protein product: CASSLAGSGAANTEAFF.

V is TRBV9 and J is TRBJ2-1; perhaps TRBD2 as D (5 bases). Germline-derived CDR1 and CDR2 are SGDLS and YYNGEE. Trimming pared 0 bases from V and 8 bases from J, leaving 18 bases between. This CDR3 is 16 amino acids long. The CDR3 here is CASSVARGVRSDEQFF. The CDR3 DNA follows: TGTGCCAGCAGCGTAGCTCGGGGAGTGAGGTCGGATGAGCAGTTCTTC.

The V call is TRBV2, the J call TRBJ1-2; D remains unclear. V shed 0 bases and J shed 4 bases, with 6 bases lying between them. CDR1 is SNHLY and CDR2 is FYNNEI in the germline V gene. This CDR3 comprises 13 residues. CDR3 sequence: CASSEAGPYGYTF. As DNA, the CDR3 is TGTGCCAGCAGTGAAGCCGGTCCCTATGGCTACACCTTC.

As concerns this clone: The likely explanation is a read error, given a far larger clone one base away. This chain joins TRBV27 and TRBJ2-7; a possible D gene is TRBD2 (6 bases). Looked up from germline, CDR1 is MNHEY and CDR2 is SMNVEV (reference sequence). The CDR3 length is 12 residues. V shed 1 base and J shed 6 bases, with 7 bases lying between them. The CDR3 DNA reads as TGTGCCAGCAGTTTATTGGGGGGCGAGCAGTACTTC. Translating it yields CASSLLGGEQYF.

The V and J genes are TRBV30 and TRBJ2-1; a possible D gene is TRBD2 (6 bases). Germline V gene sequence: CDR1 GTSNPN, CDR2 SVGIG (reference sequence). V was trimmed by 0 bases and J by 10 bases, leaving 13 bases between them. CDR3 length: 13 amino acids. The CDR3 loop is CAWSVFGGYEQFF. CDR3 sequence (DNA): TGTGCCTGGAGTGTATTCGGGGGTTACGAGCAGTTCTTC.

The V and J genes are TRBV5-1 and TRBJ2-2; no definite D call. This CDR3 is built from 15 residues. With 1 base removed from V and 0 bases from J, the gap between germline ends came to 7 bases. Germline V gene data show CDR1 as SGHRS and CDR2 as YFSETQ. CDR3 nucleotide sequence: TGCGCCAGCAGCTTGACTGACGCGAACACCGGGGAGCTGTTTTTT. Translated: CASSLTDANTGELFF. Using reference TRBV5-1 and TRBJ2-2 for the parts outside the CDR3, the full variable domain is KAGVTQTPRYLIKTRGQQVTLSCSPISGHRSVSWYQQTPGQGLQFLFEYFSETQRNKGNFPGRFSGRQFSNSRSEMNVSTLELGDSALYLCASSLTDANTGELFFGEGSRLTVL.

Comment on this clone: Other DNA sequences in this sample translate to the same CDR3. This chain connects TRBV28 to TRBJ2-5; 7 nucleotides align to TRBD1. Germline assignment: CDR1 MDHEN and CDR2 SYDVKM. The V segment lost 1 base and the J segment 1 base; nucleotides outside the gene matches: 0. This CDR3 region has 14 residues. DNA for the CDR3: TGTGCCAGCAGTTTATACAGGGGCCAAGAGACCCAGTACTTC. It yields the protein CASSLYRGQETQYF.

This chain uses TRBV27 with TRBJ1-1, with unresolved D. Trimming shortened V by 3 bases and J by 3 bases, and 8 bases separated the two germline ends. The CDR3 extends over 13 amino acids. The germline gives CDR1 MNHEY, CDR2 SMNVEV (reference sequence). The CDR3 nucleotides read TGTGCCAGCAGTTTGGCCGGGCACACTGAAGCTTTCTTT. This translates into CASSLAGHTEAFF.